The T cell receptor (beta chain) described here comes from a study of T cells in Graves' hyperthyroidism and ophthalmopathy. Amplification of TCR beta CDR3 regions was performed using RNA transcripts as template. Initially, a first-round RT-PCR of the TCR CDR3 employed the HTBI primer set. TCRdb passed the multiplex PCR reads through MiXCR, listing each CDR3 protein once. The table has around 520,000 distinct CDR3 sequences, approximately 15% seen once. Germline V gives CDR1 LNHDA, CDR2 SQIVND (reference sequence). V gave up 10 bases and J gave up 5 bases, with 19 bases separating them. There are 14 residues in the CDR3. This clonotype has a handful of counts.

The origin of this receptor is a woman between 18 and 30 years old with Graves' hyperthyroidism. Sequenced: blood. The chain joins TRBV19 to TRBJ2-3; no clear D. CDR3 residues: CATSPASGLDTQYF. The CDR3 DNA follows: TGTGCCACCTCACCTGCTTCGGGCTTAGATACGCAGTATTTT.